Listed below are T cell receptor beta chains from one sample, sequenced in a study of blood T cells in healthy people across ages. MiXCR, run by TCRdb on the 5' RACE reads, gives a single entry per CDR3 protein. The table records about 1 million distinct CDR3 sequences, 35% to 50% of them present only once. Sequencing input: blood. Receptor source: a woman aged 55-75 years in good health. Both conserved end residues are part of each CDR3. Fields, in order: V gene, J gene, D gene, clone size, CDR3 DNA, CDR3 protein. The D gene is left open where the match is weak. Some rows have no size entry. The others give once, few or many, or a class for an expanded clone.

>TRBV20-1|TRBJ2-3|.|few
TGCAGTGCTGAACAGGGACTCAGGGATACGCAGTATTTT
CSAEQGLRDTQYF
>TRBV18|TRBJ2-7|TRBD2|.
TGTGCCAGCTCACCACCCGGCGGGAGGGCCAATCACGAGCAGTACTTC
CASSPPGGRANHEQYF
>TRBV10-3|TRBJ1-6|TRBD1|.
TGTGCCATCAGTGACGCGACAGGGTCTAATTCACCCCTCCACTTT
CAISDATGSNSPLHF
>TRBV12-3/TRBV12-4|TRBJ2-1|.|many
TGTGCCAGCAGCCCGGATGGACAGGAACCATTAGCGGGTTACAATGAGCAGTTCTTC
CASSPDGQEPLAGYNEQFF
>TRBV6-5|TRBJ2-1|TRBD2|few
TGTGCCAGCAGTTACGGAGGACTAGCGGGTTACAATGAGCAGTTCTTC
CASSYGGLAGYNEQFF
>TRBV6-1|TRBJ1-1|.|many
TGTGCCAGCAGAGCCATAAACACTGAAGCTTTCTTT
CASRAINTEAFF
>TRBV28|TRBJ1-4|TRBD1|.
TGTGCCAGCAGCCGGGGACAGGGGCTAGGAAAACTGTTTTTT
CASSRGQGLGKLFF
>TRBV7-2|TRBJ2-3|.|.
TGTGCCAGCAGACCCCTAGATGGGAGGGGGACAGATACGCAGTATTTT
CASRPLDGRGTDTQYF
>TRBV9|TRBJ1-2|.|few
TGTGCCAGCAGCGGAACCGGGACGGCTAAAGGTGCTGGCTACACCTTC
CASSGTGTAKGAGYTF
>TRBV7-6|TRBJ2-7|.|few
TGTGCCAGCGCTACCAGTCCCACCTCTGAGCAGTACTTC
CASATSPTSEQYF
>TRBV7-6|TRBJ2-5|TRBD1|.
TGTGCCAGCCGCTTATGGACAGGGGGCCGGGAGACCCAGTACTTC
CASRLWTGGRETQYF
>TRBV5-1|TRBJ2-7|.|.
TGCGCCAGCAGCTTGTTACGAATGGGTAACGGCGGGACCTACGAGCAGTACTTC
CASSLLRMGNGGTYEQYF
>TRBV4-2|TRBJ2-1|TRBD2|.
TGTGCCAGCAGCCAGGGACTAGCGGGAGGCCCCCCGTACAATGAGCAGTTCTTC
CASSQGLAGGPPYNEQFF
>TRBV7-9|TRBJ2-7|.|few
TGTGCCAGCAGCTTAGTGCGCGGGGACATCTCCTACGAGCAGTACTTC
CASSLVRGDISYEQYF
>TRBV10-2|TRBJ2-3|TRBD2|.
TGCGCCAGCATCTTTAAGGGTAGCGGGAGTTCCGCAGATACGCAGTATTTT
CASIFKGSGSSADTQYF
>TRBV15|TRBJ2-1|TRBD1|.
TGTGCCACTAGCAGAACGGGACAGACTTTGGGTGAGCAGTTCTTC
CATSRTGQTLGEQFF
>TRBV7-9|TRBJ1-4|.|few
TGTGCCAGCACCAGCAGTGGTAATGAAAAACTGTTTTTT
CASTSSGNEKLFF
>TRBV9|TRBJ1-4|.|.
TGTGCCAGCAGCGTAGGGGACACGAATAATGAAAAACTGTTTTTT
CASSVGDTNNEKLFF
>TRBV7-7|TRBJ2-1|.|.
TGTGCCAGCAGCCCTTCCCGTAGGCTGGTTAGATGGGTCTCCTACAATGAGCAGTTCTTC
CASSPSRRLVRWVSYNEQFF
>TRBV3-1|TRBJ2-1|TRBD2|.
TGTGCCAGCAGCCAAGCGGTCGGGACTAGCGGGAGCGGAATAAATGAGCAGTTCTTC
CASSQAVGTSGSGINEQFF
>TRBV10-1|TRBJ2-3|.|.
TGCGCCAGCAGTGAGTCGGTAGGAGTCCTTGGGACGCAGTATTTT
CASSESVGVLGTQYF
>TRBV5-1|TRBJ2-7|TRBD2|.
TGCGCCAGCAGCTCCTCACTAGCGGGAGACTACGAGCAGTACTTC
CASSSSLAGDYEQYF
>TRBV28|TRBJ2-7|TRBD2|few
TGTGCCAGCAGTCCGCCATTAGCGGGAGTCTCCTACGAGCAGTACTTC
CASSPPLAGVSYEQYF
>TRBV7-2|TRBJ2-7|TRBD2|.
TGTGCCAGCAGCTTAGATGGGACTAGCGCTTACGAGCAGTACTTC
CASSLDGTSAYEQYF
>TRBV10-3|TRBJ1-2|.|.
TGTGCCATCAGTGAAGGAAACTATGGCTACACCTTC
CAISEGNYGYTF
>TRBV20-1|TRBJ1-5|TRBD1|.
TGCAGTGCTAGTTCCGGGACAGGGGAATCTCAGCCCCAGCATTTT
CSASSGTGESQPQHF
>TRBV29-1|TRBJ2-7|TRBD1|few
TGCAGCGTTGAATCGGGACAGTCCTACGAGCAGTACTTC
CSVESGQSYEQYF
>TRBV5-1|TRBJ2-1|TRBD2|few
TGCGCCAGCAGCACGGGACTAGCGGGAGTGTTCTTC
CASSTGLAGVFF
>TRBV10-3|TRBJ2-1|.|.
TGTGCCAGCAGTGAACCGGATGAGCAGTTCTTC
CASSEPDEQFF
>TRBV9|TRBJ1-1|.|few
TGTGCCAGCAGCGTAGAGTCAGGCGGGAGCACTGAAGCTTTCTTT
CASSVESGGSTEAFF
>TRBV27|TRBJ2-5|.|few
TGTGCCAGCAGTGCCCTCCGTGACAGAGGGACCCAGTACTTC
CASSALRDRGTQYF
>TRBV20-1|TRBJ2-1|.|many
TGCAGTCCAGGGGAGGCCTACAATGAGCAGTTCTTC
CSPGEAYNEQFF
>TRBV7-9|TRBJ2-7|TRBD2|few
TGTGCCAGCAGCTTATCTAGCGGGGGATACTACGAGCAGTACTTC
CASSLSSGGYYEQYF
>TRBV28|TRBJ2-7|.|.
TGTGCCAGCAGTTTATTAGACGTGTACGAGCAGTACTTC
CASSLLDVYEQYF
>TRBV12-3/TRBV12-4|TRBJ2-1|TRBD2|.
TGTGCCAGCAGTTTTTTGCTAGCGGACAATGAGCAGTTCTTC
CASSFLLADNEQFF
>TRBV15|TRBJ1-2|.|few
TGTGCCACCAGCAGAGGTGGGGTAAACTATGGCTACACCTTC
CATSRGGVNYGYTF
>TRBV7-7|TRBJ2-2|.|.
TGTGCCAGCAGCCCCAGCTACGGGGACACCGGGGAGCTGTTTTTT
CASSPSYGDTGELFF
>TRBV24-1|TRBJ2-7|.|.
TGTGCCACCAGTGAACTCGCAACGGGCGAGCAGTACTTC
CATSELATGEQYF
>TRBV5-5|TRBJ2-7|.|.
TGTGCCAGCGGCTTGGCGGGGGCCCACGAGCAGTACTTC
CASGLAGAHEQYF
>TRBV7-9|TRBJ2-5|.|once
TGTGCCAGCAGCCCCCAACAGGGATTAGAGACCCAGTACTTC
CASSPQQGLETQYF
>TRBV6-5|TRBJ2-1|.|.
TGTGCCAGCCAAAGACTAGTCGACTACGAGCAGTTCTTC
CASQRLVDYEQFF
>TRBV5-1|TRBJ1-2|.|.
TGCGCCAGCAGCTTGGCCAGTGGAGCCGCCAACACCTTC
CASSLASGAANTF
>TRBV7-8|TRBJ2-4|.|.
TGTGCCAGCAGCCCCACTACGGCTAGGGGTACCCAGCAGTACTTC
CASSPTTARGTQQYF
>TRBV20-1|TRBJ1-1|.|.
TGCAGTGCCTTATTCGGCACTGAAGCTTTCTTT
CSALFGTEAFF
>TRBV9|TRBJ2-3|TRBD2|.
TGTGCCAGCAGCGTATTGGGACTAGCGGGAGGCACAGATACGCAGTATTTT
CASSVLGLAGGTDTQYF